The 30 T cell receptor beta chains presented below share a single source sample, sequenced in a study of PD-1 blockade in mismatch repair-deficient tumors. Measured with immunoSEQ multiplex PCR; TCRdb has only the in-frame clones, and not every one. The sample carries about 68,000 clones, about 72% recorded once. Source: peripheral blood, taken 2 weeks after starting pembrolizumab. The source of these receptors is an adult with mismatch repair-deficient cancer.

The chain couples TRBV10-3 to TRBJ1-1; TRBD1 matches at 8 bases. Looked up from germline, CDR1 is ENHRY and CDR2 is SYGVKD. J gave up 1 base and V 4 bases, and 8 bases lay outside the gene matches. The CDR3 sequence is 16 residues long. This chain's CDR3 is CAISGTGKGRNTEAFF. CDR3 DNA sequence: TGTGCCATCAGTGGGACAGGGAAGGGCCGGAACACTGAAGCTTTCTTT.

The V call is TRBV18, the J call TRBJ2-5; 8 positions match TRBD2. The germline gives CDR1 KGHSH, CDR2 LQKENI. V trimming: 1 base; J trimming: 3 bases; junction bases outside the gene matches: 13. This CDR3 is built from 18 residues. CDR3 bases: TGTGCCAGCTCACCACGTAATTGGGAGCGGGAGTCGGAAGAGACCCAGTACTTC. Encoded protein: CASSPRNWERESEETQYF.

This chain connects TRBV30 to TRBJ1-1; 9 bases map to TRBD1. CDR1 GTSNPN and CDR2 SVGIG come from the germline V gene (reference sequence). The ends lost 5 bases at V and 3 bases at J; junction bases unmatched: 4. The CDR3 loop spans 13 amino acids. The CDR3 DNA sequence: TGTGCCTGGGAGGACAGGGGTTACACTGAAGCTTTCTTT. Its protein is CAWEDRGYTEAFF.

The chain is built from TRBV5-6 and TRBJ1-5, with 7 bases identical to TRBD1. Per germline, CDR1 SGHDT and CDR2 YYEEEE. V trimming: 3 bases; J trimming: 9 bases; junction bases outside the gene matches: 12. The CDR3 spans 15 residues. In DNA, the CDR3 is TGTGCCAGCAGCTCGACAGGGTTAAAGATAGGGCCCCAGCATTTT. Residues: CASSSTGLKIGPQHF.

J is TRBJ2-5 and V is TRBV5-1; D gene uncertain. The CDR3 is 16 amino acids. In germline, CDR1 is SGHRS, CDR2 YFSETQ. The V end lost 4 bases, the J end lost 1 base, and 17 bases lay between the germline ends. CDR3 bases: TGCGCCAGCAGCCCCGGTCTCCGAAACATCCAAGAGACCCAGTACTTC. Its protein is CASSPGLRNIQETQYF.

This clone was detected only a few times. Written as DNA, the CDR3 is TGCGCCAGCAGCTTGCCGAATGACGGCTACGAGCAGTACTTC. Amino acid sequence: CASSLPNDGYEQYF. The genes are TRBV5-1 and TRBJ2-7; no clear D. V was pared by 1 base and J by 3 bases, with 11 bases between. Germline V gene lookup returns CDR1 SGHRS and CDR2 YFSETQ. This CDR3 is 14 amino acids long.

The chain has TRBV5-1 and TRBJ2-3, with TRBD2 matching 8 bases. V lost 4 bases and J lost 0; bases outside the gene matches: 16. The germline V gene encodes CDR1 SGHRS and CDR2 YFSETQ. The CDR3 runs 19 residues. The CDR3 loop reads CASSPILAAIKTSTDTQYF. The CDR3 DNA is TGCGCCAGCAGCCCGATACTAGCGGCTATAAAAACTAGCACAGATACGCAGTATTTT. Based on the CDR3 plus reference TRBV5-1 and TRBJ2-3, the full variable domain is KAGVTQTPRYLIKTRGQQVTLSCSPISGHRSVSWYQQTPGQGLQFLFEYFSETQRNKGNFPGRFSGRQFSNSRSEMNVSTLELGDSALYLCASSPILAAIKTSTDTQYFGPGTRLTVL.

This clone was picked up a small number of times. The chain employs TRBV29-1 and TRBJ2-7; D is perhaps TRBD1 or TRBD2 (6 bases each). V gave up 6 bases and J gave up 3 bases, with 9 bases separating them. In germline, CDR1 is SQVTM, CDR2 ANQGSEA. This CDR3 has 11 residues. CDR3: CSVGGSYEQYF. DNA for the CDR3: TGCAGCGTAGGGGGGAGCTACGAGCAGTACTTC.

The chain employs TRBV19 and TRBJ1-5; D is unresolved. V was cut by 7 bases and J by 7 bases, with 17 bases left in between. This CDR3 contains 14 residues. Per germline, CDR1 LNHDA and CDR2 SQIVND (reference sequence). CDR3 DNA sequence: TGTGCCAGTAAAAAGACGGGAGTGCGGCAGCCCCAGCATTTT. Translating gives CASKKTGVRQPQHF.

The gene calls are TRBV5-5 and TRBJ2-1; weak D call: TRBD1 (5 bases). V lost 4 bases and J lost 7, with 15 bases in between. In germline, CDR1 is SGHKS, CDR2 YYEKEE (reference sequence). This CDR3 is 14 amino acids long. The CDR3 sequence: CASSISGKGNEQFF. The CDR3, as DNA: TGTGCCAGCAGCATTTCAGGGAAAGGGAATGAGCAGTTCTTC.

This clone is a singleton in its sample. V and J are TRBV5-1 and TRBJ2-1, with D possibly being TRBD2 (5 bases). The V end lost 0 bases, the J end lost 0 bases, and 7 bases lay between the germline ends. The CDR3 covers 15 residues. Germline CDR1 is SGHRS and CDR2 is YFSETQ. CDR3 in amino acids: CASSLGRDSYNEQFF. In DNA form, the CDR3 reads TGCGCCAGCAGCTTGGGTCGGGACTCCTACAATGAGCAGTTCTTC.

The J gene is TRBJ2-1, the V gene TRBV19; no reliable D call. The CDR3 covers 16 residues. Trimming stripped 1 base from V and 6 bases from J, with 16 bases between. Per germline, CDR1 LNHDA and CDR2 SQIVND (reference sequence). This CDR3 reads CASSIGGRPSRNEQFF. CDR3 DNA sequence: TGTGCCAGTAGTATAGGGGGTAGGCCCAGTCGCAATGAGCAGTTCTTC.

V gene TRBV19 combines with J gene TRBJ1-1; 9 bases align to TRBD1. The CDR3 loop spans 14 amino acids. Looked up from germline, CDR1 is LNHDA and CDR2 is SQIVND (reference sequence). After removal of 3 bases from V and 4 bases from J, the junction contained 3 bases not matched to a gene. The CDR3 nucleotides read TGTGCCAGTAGTATGGAGACAGGGGGCACTGAAGCTTTCTTT. Translating it yields CASSMETGGTEAFF.

This clone was observed a few times. The chain recombines TRBV10-2 with TRBJ1-5; D is ambiguous. The germline gives CDR1 WSHSY, CDR2 SAAADI. Trimming cost V 6 bases and J 1 base, with 10 bases left between them. There are 14 residues in the CDR3. CDR3 DNA sequence: TGCGCCAGCAGCACGTCTAACAGCAATCAGCCCCAGCATTTT. Its protein product is CASSTSNSNQPQHF.

This rearrangement joins TRBV7-9 to TRBJ1-2, with D possibly TRBD1 on 6 matching bases. Germline values: CDR1 SEHNR, CDR2 FQNEAQ (reference sequence). This CDR3 is built from 15 residues. Deletions cut 4 bases from V and 1 base from J, with 13 bases between. This chain's CDR3 is CASSSRDTRNYGYTF. DNA for the CDR3: TGTGCCAGCAGCTCCCGGGACACGCGTAACTATGGCTACACCTTC.

The chain carries TRBV29-1 and TRBJ1-2; D might be TRBD1 (6 bases). Trimming pared 6 bases from V and 4 bases from J, leaving 24 bases between. CDR3 length: 16 amino acids. Looked up from germline, CDR1 is SQVTM and CDR2 is ANQGSEA. CDR3 nucleotide sequence: TGCAGCGTACGAAACTTAGGGGGAACAGGGTCCTATGGCTACACCTTC. Translated: CSVRNLGGTGSYGYTF.

The sample holds a few counts of this clone. This chain connects TRBV6-5 to TRBJ1-1, with D tentatively TRBD1 (5 bases). Germline assignment: CDR1 MNHEY and CDR2 SVGAGI. The CDR3 is 14 amino acids. Trimming shortened V by 6 bases and J by 4 bases, and 15 bases separated the two germline ends. CDR3 sequence (DNA): TGTGCCAGCAGAAGCCGCCAGGGATCCACTGAAGCTTTCTTT. It specifies CASRSRQGSTEAFF.

CDR3 nucleotides: TGTGCCAGCAGCCGGGGACTAGCGGGAGGAGAGACCCAGTACTTC. Protein sequence: CASSRGLAGGETQYF. The chain uses TRBV7-9 and TRBJ2-5; TRBD2 aligns across 15 bases. V was pared by 5 bases and J by 4 bases, with 2 bases of the junction left unmatched. CDR1 and CDR2 from the germline V gene are SEHNR and FQNEAQ (reference sequence). The CDR3 runs 15 residues.

The chain employs TRBV15 and TRBJ2-1, with 10 bases fitting TRBD2. With 3 bases clipped from V and 6 bases from J, the junction kept 8 bases outside the gene matches. Germline CDR1 and CDR2: LNHNV and YYDKDF (reference sequence). This CDR3 region has 16 residues. CDR3 nucleotide sequence: TGTGCCACCAGCAGCTTGGATGGGACTAGCGCCAATGAGCAGTTCTTC. It is translated as CATSSLDGTSANEQFF.

CDR3 nucleotides: TGCGCCAGCAGCTGGCGACAGGGCGTACCCGGGGAGCTGTTTTTT. It translates to CASSWRQGVPGELFF. The rearrangement links TRBV5-1 to TRBJ2-2; TRBD1 matches 7 bases. This CDR3 spans 15 amino acids. Trimming at V came to 3 bases and at J to 6 bases, leaving 8 bases not matched to a gene. The germline gives CDR1 SGHRS, CDR2 YFSETQ.

This clone was found a few times. V and J are TRBV19 and TRBJ2-1, with a tentative D call TRBD2 (6 bases). The CDR3 has 13 amino acids. Trimming cost V 7 bases and J 9 bases, with 16 bases left between them. Germline CDR1 is LNHDA and CDR2 is SQIVND (reference sequence). The CDR3: CASTDRRGREQFF. The CDR3 DNA follows: TGTGCCAGTACCGACCGGCGGGGTCGTGAGCAGTTCTTC. The full variable domain, its missing parts supplied by reference TRBV19 and TRBJ2-1, is DGGITQSPKYLFRKEGQNVTLSCEQNLNHDAMYWYRQDPGQGLRLIYYSQIVNDFQKGDIAEGYSVSREKKESFPLTVTSAQKNPTAFYLCASTDRRGREQFFGPGTRLTVL.

This chain connects TRBV30 to TRBJ1-1; unclear D gene. This CDR3 comprises 11 residues. From germline, CDR1 is GTSNPN and CDR2 SVGIG (reference sequence). The V gene lost 5 bases and the J gene lost 6 bases, with 10 bases spanning the gap. The chain's CDR3 is CAWARVPEAFF. The CDR3 nucleotides are TGTGCCTGGGCCAGAGTCCCTGAAGCTTTCTTT.

The chain recombines TRBV7-9 with TRBJ1-5; 7 nucleotides agree with TRBD1. J was trimmed by 7 bases and V by 5 bases; bases with no gene match: 8. Per germline, CDR1 SEHNR and CDR2 FQNEAQ (reference sequence). The CDR3 extends over 14 amino acids. DNA of the CDR3: TGTGCCAGCAGCATTACAGGGGTCCAACAGCCCCAGCATTTT. Amino acids: CASSITGVQQPQHF.

This chain uses TRBV19 with TRBJ1-2; the D gene is possibly TRBD1 (6 bases). The germline gives CDR1 LNHDA, CDR2 SQIVND (reference sequence). The V and J ends lost 9 bases and 0 bases respectively, with 17 bases between them. This CDR3 is built from 15 residues. This CDR3 reads CASARPTGTNYGYTF. Written as DNA, the CDR3 is TGTGCCAGCGCCCGGCCGACAGGAACTAACTATGGCTACACCTTC.

In its sample, this clone was seen once. The chain uses TRBV6-5 and TRBJ1-3, with D unclear. CDR1 is MNHEY and CDR2 is SVGAGI in the germline V gene. Trimming shortened V by 8 bases and J by 2 bases, and 13 bases separated the two germline ends. This CDR3 has 14 amino acids. CDR3 sequence: CASATVVPGNTIYF. Written as DNA, the CDR3 is TGTGCCAGCGCGACGGTAGTGCCTGGAAACACCATATATTTT.

The gene calls are TRBV2 and TRBJ2-7; perhaps TRBD2 as D (6 bases). The V gene's germline CDR1 is SNHLY and CDR2 FYNNEI. This CDR3 is built from 12 residues. The V end was cut by 7 bases, the J end by 7 bases, with 14 bases between. The DNA of the CDR3 is TGTGCCAGCATTAGGGACTCGGGAGAGCAGTACTTC. Translating gives CASIRDSGEQYF.

The genes are TRBV9 and TRBJ2-5; 9 nucleotides agree with TRBD2. The CDR3 has 15 amino acids. Trimming took 4 bases from V and 1 from J; bases not matched to a gene: 5. The germline V gene encodes CDR1 SGDLS and CDR2 YYNGEE. The DNA of the CDR3 is TGTGCCAGCAGCTTCGGACTAGCGCCCCAAGAGACCCAGTACTTC. Its translation is CASSFGLAPQETQYF.

The chain joins TRBV4-3 to TRBJ2-3, with 11 bases lining up with TRBD2. J lost 6 bases, V lost 0 bases, and 8 bases had no gene match. CDR3 length: 17 amino acids. CDR1 is LGHNA, CDR2 YSLEER, per germline. In nucleotides, the CDR3 is TGCGCCAGCAGCCAAGATTGGATAGCGGGGGGGAGGGATACGCAGTATTTT. It translates to CASSQDWIAGGRDTQYF.

The chain recombines TRBV19 with TRBJ1-1; tentative D call: TRBD1 (6 bases). Germline CDR1 and CDR2: LNHDA and SQIVND (reference sequence). The V and J ends lost 4 bases and 5 bases respectively, with 14 bases between them. The CDR3 totals 14 residues. This chain's CDR3 is CASSKTGGETEAFF. DNA for the CDR3: TGTGCCAGTAGTAAGACAGGAGGGGAAACTGAAGCTTTCTTT.

This clone was detected once. The chain uses TRBV4-1 and TRBJ2-7, with D perhaps matching TRBD2 (6 bases). The V and J ends lost 2 bases and 6 bases respectively, with 14 bases between them. This CDR3 spans 14 amino acids. The germline V gene encodes CDR1 MGHRA and CDR2 YSYEKL. The CDR3 spells CASSQSRLDREQYF. The CDR3 nucleotides read TGCGCCAGCAGCCAATCCCGACTAGACCGCGAGCAGTACTTC.